What follows describes a single T cell receptor (beta chain). This specimen comes from a study of blood T cell repertoires in COVID-19. Clones were read by immunoSEQ multiplex PCR, and TCRdb kept only the in-frame ones, dropping some. The sample gives roughly 120,000 clones, 70% to 80% of which show up once; 6% to 8.5% is in the top ten. The V gene's germline CDR1 is SGHRS and CDR2 YFSETQ. The CDR3 has 15 residues. V was trimmed by 0 bases and J by 1 base, leaving 8 bases between them. Sequencing was performed on peripheral blood. The sequence derives from an older woman with acute or convalescent COVID-19. This chain connects TRBV5-1 to TRBJ1-3, with D perhaps matching TRBD1 (6 bases). CDR3 protein: CASSLDRVSGNTIYF. For the CDR3, the DNA is TGCGCCAGCAGCTTGGACAGGGTGTCTGGAAACACCATATATTTT.